A selection of T cell receptor beta chains follows, all from one sample in a study of Ad26.COV2.S vaccination and SARS-CoV-2 variants. Libraries were prepared by immunoSEQ multiplex PCR; TCRdb keeps only in-frame clonotypes and omits some of them. The table records about 350,000 clones, 70% to 90% of them present only once. Source: peripheral blood, taken in a trial of Ad26.COV2.S vaccine versus placebo. These TCRs come from a person aged 18-65 years who received the Ad26.COV2.S COVID-19 vaccine or a placebo. Both conserved end residues are part of each CDR3. The D gene is left open where the match is weak. Expanded clones are given a class, and other clones once, few, many or no size at all.

V gene: TRBV7-8; D gene: -; clone size: once; J gene: TRBJ2-5; CDR3 protein: CASTLGKETQYF; CDR3 DNA: TGTGCCAGCACCTTAGGGAAAGAGACCCAGTACTTC
V gene: TRBV9; D gene: -; clone size: -; J gene: TRBJ2-3; CDR3 protein: CASSPHPRDTQYF; CDR3 DNA: TGTGCCAGCAGCCCACACCCAAGAGATACGCAGTATTTT
V gene: TRBV5-1; D gene: -; clone size: -; J gene: TRBJ2-7; CDR3 protein: CASSPWGDRSYEQYF; CDR3 DNA: TGCGCCAGCAGCCCCTGGGGAGATCGCTCCTACGAGCAGTACTTC
V gene: TRBV9; D gene: -; clone size: -; J gene: TRBJ1-2; CDR3 protein: CASSVSPGAKTNGYTF; CDR3 DNA: TGTGCCAGCAGCGTATCGCCGGGGGCGAAGACAAATGGCTACACCTTC
V gene: TRBV7-6; D gene: -; clone size: -; J gene: TRBJ1-1; CDR3 protein: CASSLVATNTEAFF; CDR3 DNA: TGTGCCAGCAGCTTAGTCGCCACGAACACTGAAGCTTTCTTT
V gene: TRBV11-2; D gene: -; clone size: -; J gene: TRBJ2-7; CDR3 protein: CASSVTHEQYF; CDR3 DNA: TGTGCCAGCAGCGTCACCCACGAGCAGTACTTC
V gene: TRBV30; D gene: -; clone size: -; J gene: TRBJ2-3; CDR3 protein: CAWSGGHSTDTQYF; CDR3 DNA: TGTGCCTGGAGTGGGGGTCATTCCACAGATACGCAGTATTTT
V gene: TRBV3-1/TRBV3-2; D gene: TRBD1; clone size: -; J gene: TRBJ1-2; CDR3 protein: CASSHLTGGSNYGYTF; CDR3 DNA: TGTGCCAGCAGCCATCTGACAGGGGGCTCGAACTATGGCTACACCTTC
V gene: TRBV5-1; D gene: TRBD1; clone size: -; J gene: TRBJ1-2; CDR3 protein: CASSFQGDPSLYGYTF; CDR3 DNA: TGCGCCAGCAGCTTCCAGGGGGACCCATCCCTATATGGCTACACCTTC
V gene: TRBV18; D gene: TRBD1; clone size: -; J gene: TRBJ1-3; CDR3 protein: CASSPGTGGNTIYF; CDR3 DNA: TGTGCCAGCTCACCCGGGACAGGCGGAAACACCATATATTTT
V gene: TRBV25-1; D gene: -; clone size: few; J gene: TRBJ1-5; CDR3 protein: CASSQQGSNQPQHF; CDR3 DNA: TGTGCCAGCAGTCAACAGGGATCCAATCAGCCCCAGCATTTT
V gene: TRBV12-3/TRBV12-4; D gene: -; clone size: -; J gene: TRBJ2-1; CDR3 protein: CASSLWGDEQFF; CDR3 DNA: TGTGCCAGCAGTTTATGGGGGGATGAGCAGTTCTTC
V gene: TRBV9; D gene: -; clone size: -; J gene: TRBJ1-3; CDR3 protein: CASSPGRNSGNTIYF; CDR3 DNA: TGTGCCAGCAGCCCGGGACGGAACTCTGGAAACACCATATATTTT
V gene: TRBV28; D gene: TRBD2; clone size: once; J gene: TRBJ2-5; CDR3 protein: CASSFDSPGGETQYF; CDR3 DNA: TGTGCCAGCAGTTTCGACAGCCCGGGAGGGGAGACCCAGTACTTC